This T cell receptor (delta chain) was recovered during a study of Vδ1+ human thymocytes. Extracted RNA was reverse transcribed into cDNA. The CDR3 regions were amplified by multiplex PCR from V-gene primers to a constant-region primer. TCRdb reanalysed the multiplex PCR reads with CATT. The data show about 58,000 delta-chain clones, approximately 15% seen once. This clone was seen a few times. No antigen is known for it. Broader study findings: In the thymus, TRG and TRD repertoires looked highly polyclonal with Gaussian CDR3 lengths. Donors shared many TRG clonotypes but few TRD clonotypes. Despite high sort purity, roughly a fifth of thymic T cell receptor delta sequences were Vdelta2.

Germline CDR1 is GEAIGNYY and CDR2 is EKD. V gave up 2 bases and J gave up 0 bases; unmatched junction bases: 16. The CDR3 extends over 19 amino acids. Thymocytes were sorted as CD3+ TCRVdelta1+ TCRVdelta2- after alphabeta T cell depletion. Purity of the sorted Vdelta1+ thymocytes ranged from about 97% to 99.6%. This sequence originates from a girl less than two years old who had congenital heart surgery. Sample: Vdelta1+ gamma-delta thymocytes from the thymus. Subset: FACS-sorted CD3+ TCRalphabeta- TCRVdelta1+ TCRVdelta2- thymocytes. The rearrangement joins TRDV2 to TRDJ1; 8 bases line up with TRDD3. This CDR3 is CACDRIPAGGGSHTDKLIF. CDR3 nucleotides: TGTGCCTGTGACAGAATTCCCGCTGGTGGGGGATCCCACACCGATAAACTCATCTTT.